Each of the 9 T cell receptor beta chains below was sequenced from the same sample in a study of blood T cell repertoires in COVID-19. Profiling relied on immunoSEQ multiplex PCR, and the TCRdb table lists in-frame clones only, not all of them. This sample has about 170,000 clones; roughly 91% occur once, and the top ten carry roughly 4.8%. Sequenced: peripheral blood. These receptors all stem from a woman aged 45-65 years with acute or convalescent COVID-19.

Comments on this clone: The sample contains more than one DNA sequence encoding this CDR3. DNA of the CDR3: TGTGCCAGCAGTACAGGGGGCGAAGCTTTCTTT. It translates to CASSTGGEAFF. The rearrangement uses TRBV6-5 and TRBJ1-1, with TRBD1 identical over 9 bases. The CDR3 covers 11 residues. The V gene's germline CDR1 is MNHEY and CDR2 SVGAGI. The J segment lost 8 bases and the V segment lost 5 bases, leaving 0 bases of the junction unmatched.

The chain carries TRBV15 and TRBJ1-1; D call uncertain. CDR3 length: 13 residues. The germline V gene encodes CDR1 LNHNV and CDR2 YYDKDF (reference sequence). V was trimmed by 3 bases and J by 0 bases, leaving 5 bases between them. As DNA, the CDR3 is TGTGCCACCAGCAGCAGAATGAACACTGAAGCTTTCTTT. Translation gives CATSSRMNTEAFF.

V and J are TRBV7-9 and TRBJ1-1; D gene uncertain. This CDR3 comprises 13 residues. Trimming took 6 bases from V and 1 from J, leaving 9 bases between them. Germline lookup yields CDR1 SEHNR and CDR2 FQNEAQ (reference sequence). The CDR3 here is CASSLNQNTEAFF. CDR3 bases: TGTGCCAGCAGTCTAAATCAGAACACTGAAGCTTTCTTT.

The genes are TRBV7-3 and TRBJ1-1; 7 nucleotides align to TRBD1. Germline values: CDR1 SGHTA, CDR2 FQGTGA. V dropped 2 bases and J dropped 3; count of bases not matched to a gene: 9. The CDR3 runs 16 residues. CDR3 DNA: TGTGCCAGCAGCTTAGGGGGGCTCGGGACAGACACTGAAGCTTTCTTT. Its translation is CASSLGGLGTDTEAFF.

The V gene is TRBV18, the J gene TRBJ2-1, with 8 positions matching TRBD2. Germline CDR1 KGHSH, CDR2 LQKENI. J was trimmed by 8 bases and V by 3 bases; bases with no gene match: 6. There are 14 residues in the CDR3. CDR3 region: CASSPGTSSYEQFF. In nucleotides, the CDR3 is TGTGCCAGCTCACCCGGGACTAGTTCTTATGAGCAGTTCTTC.

V gene TRBV20-1 combines with J gene TRBJ2-1; the match to TRBD2 covers 8 bases. The CDR3 extends over 15 amino acids. Germline CDR1 reads DFQATT; CDR2 reads SNEGSKA (reference sequence). J gave up 1 base and V 3 bases, and 5 bases lay outside the gene matches. CDR3 sequence (DNA): TGCAGTGCTAGTTCGACTAGCGTGTCCTACAATGAGCAGTTCTTC. This gives the protein CSASSTSVSYNEQFF.

This chain links TRBV4-3 with TRBJ2-1; D is uncertain. The V gene lost 0 bases and the J gene lost 0 bases, with 15 bases spanning the gap. Germline CDR1 is LGHNA and CDR2 is YSLEER. This CDR3 has 18 residues. The chain's CDR3 is CASSQDLDSILSYNEQFF. The CDR3 nucleotides are TGCGCCAGCAGCCAAGATCTCGATAGCATCCTCTCCTACAATGAGCAGTTCTTC.

V is TRBV6-5 and J is TRBJ1-3; perhaps TRBD1 as D (5 bases). Per germline, CDR1 MNHEY and CDR2 SVGAGI. V was clipped by 2 bases and J by 3 bases, with 8 bases between them. The CDR3 is made up of 14 amino acids. CDR3 residues: CASSYGGGGNTIYF. CDR3 DNA sequence: TGTGCCAGCAGTTACGGGGGAGGTGGAAACACCATATATTTT.

The J gene is TRBJ1-5, the V gene TRBV27; possible D gene TRBD1, 6 bases. V gave up 8 bases and J gave up 6 bases, with 20 bases separating them. Germline V gene lookup returns CDR1 MNHEY and CDR2 SMNVEV (reference sequence). The CDR3 spans 15 residues. For the CDR3, the DNA is TGTGCCAGCCGTCGAGAAGGGGGAAGAGGTCAGCCCCAGCATTTT. It yields the protein CASRREGGRGQPQHF.